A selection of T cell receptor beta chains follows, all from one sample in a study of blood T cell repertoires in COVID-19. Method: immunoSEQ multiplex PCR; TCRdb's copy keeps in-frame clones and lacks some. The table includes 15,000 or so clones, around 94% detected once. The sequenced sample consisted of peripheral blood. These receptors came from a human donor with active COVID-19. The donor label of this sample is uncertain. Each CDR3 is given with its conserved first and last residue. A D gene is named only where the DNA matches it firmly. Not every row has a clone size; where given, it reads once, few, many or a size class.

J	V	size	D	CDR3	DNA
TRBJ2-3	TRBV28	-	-	CASNVRGGTDTQYF	TGTGCCAGCAACGTTAGGGGGGGGACAGATACGCAGTATTTT
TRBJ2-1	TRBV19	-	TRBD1	CASSIHRDRGYNEQFF	TGTGCCAGTAGTATCCACCGGGACAGGGGGTACAATGAGCAGTTCTTC
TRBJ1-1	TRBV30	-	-	CAWSANAGAEAFF	TGTGCCTGGAGTGCTAACGCCGGGGCTGAAGCTTTCTTT
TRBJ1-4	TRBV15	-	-	CATSRAGGKDEKLFF	TGTGCCACCAGCAGAGCTGGGGGGAAGGATGAAAAACTGTTTTTT
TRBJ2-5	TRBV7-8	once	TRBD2	CASSFGLAGQETQYF	TGTGCCAGCAGCTTCGGACTAGCGGGACAAGAGACCCAGTACTTC
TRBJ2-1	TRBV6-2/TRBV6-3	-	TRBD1	CASSTGTDQYNEQFF	TGTGCCAGCAGCACCGGGACAGACCAATACAATGAGCAGTTCTTC
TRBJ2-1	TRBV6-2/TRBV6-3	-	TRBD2	CASSLTSGGRGEQFF	TGTGCCAGCAGTTTGACTAGCGGGGGGCGGGGTGAGCAGTTCTTC
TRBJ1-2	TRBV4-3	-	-	CASSQITGPGAGDYGYTF	TGCGCCAGCAGCCAAATCACCGGACCGGGCGCGGGGGACTATGGCTACACCTTC
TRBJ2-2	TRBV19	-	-	CASSIGKGVNTGELFF	TGTGCCAGTAGTATAGGGAAGGGGGTTAACACCGGGGAGCTGTTTTTT
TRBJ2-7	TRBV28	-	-	CASRAASASSYEQYF	TGTGCCAGCAGGGCAGCTAGCGCCAGCTCCTACGAGCAGTACTTC
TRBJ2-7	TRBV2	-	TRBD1	CASSDAWDSSYEQYF	TGTGCCAGCAGTGATGCGTGGGACAGCTCCTACGAGCAGTACTTC
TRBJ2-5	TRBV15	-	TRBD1	CATSRGTGGLEETQYF	TGTGCCACCAGCAGAGGGACAGGGGGCCTTGAAGAGACCCAGTACTTC
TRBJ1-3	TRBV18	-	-	CASSGAASSGNTIYF	TGTGCCAGCTCTGGGGCCGCGAGCTCTGGAAACACCATATATTTT
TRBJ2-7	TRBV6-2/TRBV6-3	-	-	CASSRDGTGGVYEQYF	TGTGCCAGCAGTCGAGATGGAACAGGGGGGGTCTACGAGCAGTACTTC
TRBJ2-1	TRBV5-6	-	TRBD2	CASSQGTSEFRDEQFF	TGTGCCAGCAGCCAGGGGACTAGCGAATTCCGGGATGAGCAGTTCTTC
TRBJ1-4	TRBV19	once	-	CASSIGDINEKLFF	TGTGCCAGTAGTATTGGGGACATTAATGAAAAACTGTTTTTT
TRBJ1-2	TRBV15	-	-	CATSSLTGGLDYGYTF	TGTGCCACCAGCAGTCTTACAGGCGGATTAGATTATGGCTACACCTTC
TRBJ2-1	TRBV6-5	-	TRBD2	CASSYSGSGGAHEQFF	TGTGCCAGCAGTTACTCGGGTAGCGGGGGGGCCCATGAGCAGTTCTTC
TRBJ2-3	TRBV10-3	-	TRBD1	CAISELTGGTDTQYF	TGTGCCATCAGTGAGTTAACAGGGGGCACAGATACGCAGTATTTT
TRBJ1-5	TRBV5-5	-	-	CASSLAGDVDGQPQHF	TGTGCCAGCAGCTTGGCAGGGGACGTGGACGGCCAGCCCCAGCATTTT
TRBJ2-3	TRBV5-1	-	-	CASSIQGRVDTQYF	TGCGCCAGCAGCATACAGGGAAGGGTAGATACGCAGTATTTT
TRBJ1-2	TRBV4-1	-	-	CASSQPGGTYGYTF	TGCGCCAGCAGCCAACCAGGTGGTACCTATGGCTACACCTTC
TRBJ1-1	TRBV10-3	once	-	CAISEAQGREAFF	TGTGCCATCAGTGAGGCTCAGGGTCGGGAAGCTTTCTTT
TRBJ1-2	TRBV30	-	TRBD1	CAWSMDRDRGISYGYTF	TGTGCCTGGAGTATGGACCGGGACAGGGGCATCAGCTATGGCTACACCTTC
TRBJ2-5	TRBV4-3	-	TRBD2	CASSQQRLAGGGGVGETQYF	TGCGCCAGCAGCCAACAACGACTAGCGGGGGGCGGAGGTGTTGGAGAGACCCAGTACTTC
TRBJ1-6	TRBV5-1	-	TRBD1	CASSKEDRVASPLHF	TGCGCCAGCAGCAAAGAGGACAGGGTGGCTTCACCCCTCCACTTT
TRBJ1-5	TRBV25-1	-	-	CASSEWGGHQPQHF	TGTGCCAGCAGTGAATGGGGGGGACACCAGCCCCAGCATTTT
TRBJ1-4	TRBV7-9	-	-	CASSLQGVGEKLFF	TGTGCCAGCAGCTTACAAGGGGTTGGCGAAAAACTGTTTTTT
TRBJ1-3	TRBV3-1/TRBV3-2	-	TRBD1	CASSQEGTAEGANTIYF	TGTGCCAGCAGCCAAGAGGGGACTGCAGAGGGGGCGAACACCATATATTTT
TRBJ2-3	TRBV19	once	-	CASSIDSGKSTDTQYF	TGTGCCAGTAGTATAGATTCGGGGAAGAGCACAGATACGCAGTATTTT
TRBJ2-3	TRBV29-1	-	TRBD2	CSVDGGGRARDTQYF	TGCAGCGTTGATGGCGGCGGGAGGGCCCGAGATACGCAGTATTTT
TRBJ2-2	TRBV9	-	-	CASQRAVGSTGELFF	TGTGCCAGCCAACGAGCGGTAGGCTCCACCGGGGAGCTGTTTTTT
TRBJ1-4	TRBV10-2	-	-	CASKSSGYNEKLFF	TGCGCCAGCAAGAGTTCAGGGTACAACGAAAAACTGTTTTTT
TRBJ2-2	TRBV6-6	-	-	CASSSGYTGELFF	TGTGCCAGCAGTTCAGGGTACACCGGGGAGCTGTTTTTT
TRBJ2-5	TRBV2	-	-	CASRGTPQETQYF	TGTGCCAGCAGGGGGACACCTCAAGAGACCCAGTACTTC
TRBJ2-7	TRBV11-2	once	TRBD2	CASSTSGQKAYEQYF	TGTGCCAGCAGCACTAGCGGGCAGAAGGCCTACGAGCAGTACTTC
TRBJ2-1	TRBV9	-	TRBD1	CASSVVQGSLDEQFF	TGTGCCAGCAGCGTAGTACAGGGGAGTTTAGATGAGCAGTTCTTC
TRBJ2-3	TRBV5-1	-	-	CASSLDGSRVDTQYF	TGCGCCAGCAGCTTGGACGGGAGCAGGGTTGATACGCAGTATTTT
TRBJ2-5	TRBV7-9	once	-	CASSPGSGPTQETQYF	TGTGCCAGCAGCCCCGGGAGCGGGCCCACCCAAGAGACCCAGTACTTC
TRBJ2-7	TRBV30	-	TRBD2	CAWSVPTSGLNGEQYF	TGTGCCTGGAGTGTCCCCACTAGCGGTCTTAACGGCGAGCAGTACTTC
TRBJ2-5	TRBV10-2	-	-	CASSDRGIRVETQYF	TGCGCCAGCAGTGACCGGGGGATTAGGGTAGAGACCCAGTACTTC
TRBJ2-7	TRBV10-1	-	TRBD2	CASSESIGSGGSYEQYF	TGCGCCAGCAGTGAGTCGATAGGTAGCGGGGGTTCCTACGAGCAGTACTTC
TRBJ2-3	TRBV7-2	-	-	CASSLLDFTDTQYF	TGTGCCAGCAGCTTACTAGACTTCACAGATACGCAGTATTTT
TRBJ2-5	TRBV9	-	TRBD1	CASSVVRQGEETQYF	TGTGCCAGCAGCGTAGTTCGACAGGGGGAAGAGACCCAGTACTTC
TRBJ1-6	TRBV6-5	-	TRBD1	CASPGTGENSPLHF	TGTGCCAGCCCGGGGACAGGGGAGAATTCACCCCTCCACTTT
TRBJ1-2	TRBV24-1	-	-	CATSGYKNYGYTF	TGTGCCACCAGTGGTTACAAGAACTATGGCTACACCTTC
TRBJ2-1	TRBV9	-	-	CASSVEPIPDEQFF	TGTGCCAGCAGCGTAGAGCCCATCCCCGATGAGCAGTTCTTC
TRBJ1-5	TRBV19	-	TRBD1	CASRTGTGGSHGPQHF	TGTGCCAGTAGAACCGGGACAGGGGGCTCCCATGGACCCCAGCATTTT
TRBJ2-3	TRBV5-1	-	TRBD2	CASPSGRAADTQYF	TGCGCCAGCCCGAGCGGGAGGGCTGCAGATACGCAGTATTTT